This record covers a single TCR beta chain. Sequenced by immunoSEQ multiplex PCR; TCRdb stores in-frame clones only, minus some. The top ten clones hold around 0.95% of a sample with almost 400,000 clones, over 75% of them seen once. The data originate from a study of blood T cell repertoires in COVID-19. The CDR3 is made up of 15 amino acids. Germline V gene data show CDR1 as MDHEN and CDR2 as SYDVKM. V was shortened by 8 bases and J by 4 bases, with 18 bases between the two germline ends. The material sequenced was PBMCs or T cells enriched from blood (not recorded which). The chain carries TRBV28 and TRBJ1-5, with TRBD1 as a possible D gene (6 bases). The sequence derives from a woman between 25 and 40 years old with acute COVID-19. Written as DNA, the CDR3 is TGTGCCAGCTTAGAGAGTAACAGGGAAAATCAGCCCCAGCATTTT. Protein product: CASLESNRENQPQHF. Supplemented by reference TRBV28 and TRBJ1-5, the full variable domain reads DVKVTQSSRYLVKRTGEKVFLECVQDMDHENMFWYRQDPGLGLRLIYFSYDVKMKEKGDIPEGYSVSREKKERFSLILESASTNQTSMYLCASLESNRENQPQHFGDGTRLSIL.